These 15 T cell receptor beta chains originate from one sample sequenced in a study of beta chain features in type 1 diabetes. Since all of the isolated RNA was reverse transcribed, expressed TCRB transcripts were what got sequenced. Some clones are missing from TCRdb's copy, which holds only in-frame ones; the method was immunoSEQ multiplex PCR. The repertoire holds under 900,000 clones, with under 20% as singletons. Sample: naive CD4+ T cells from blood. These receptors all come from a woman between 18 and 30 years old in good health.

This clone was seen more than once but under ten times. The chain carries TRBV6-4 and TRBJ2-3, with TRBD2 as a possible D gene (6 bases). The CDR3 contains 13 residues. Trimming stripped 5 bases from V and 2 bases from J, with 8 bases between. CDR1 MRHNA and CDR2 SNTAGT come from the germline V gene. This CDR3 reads CASSRDSTDTQYF. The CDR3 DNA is TGTGCCAGCAGTCGGGACTCCACAGATACGCAGTATTTT.

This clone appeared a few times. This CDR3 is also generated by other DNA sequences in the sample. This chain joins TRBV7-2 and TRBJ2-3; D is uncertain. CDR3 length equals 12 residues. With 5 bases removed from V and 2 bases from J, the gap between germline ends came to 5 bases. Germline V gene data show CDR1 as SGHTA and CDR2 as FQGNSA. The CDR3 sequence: CASSRYTDTQYF. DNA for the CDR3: TGTGCCAGCAGCCGTTACACAGATACGCAGTATTTT.

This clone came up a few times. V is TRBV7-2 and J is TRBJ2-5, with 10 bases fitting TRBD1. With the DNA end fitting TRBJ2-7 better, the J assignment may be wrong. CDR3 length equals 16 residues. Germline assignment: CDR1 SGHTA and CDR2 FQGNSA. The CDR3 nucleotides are TGTGCCAGCAGCTTAGGGACAGGGGGTATACGCTACGAGCAGTACTTC. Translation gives CASSLGTGGIRYEQYF.

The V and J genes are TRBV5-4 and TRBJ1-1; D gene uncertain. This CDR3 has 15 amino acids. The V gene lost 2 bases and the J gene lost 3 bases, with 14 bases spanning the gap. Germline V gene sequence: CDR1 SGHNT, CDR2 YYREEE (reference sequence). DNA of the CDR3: TGTGCCAGCAGCTTACTGGCCTCGGACCACACTGAAGCTTTCTTT. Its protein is CASSLLASDHTEAFF.

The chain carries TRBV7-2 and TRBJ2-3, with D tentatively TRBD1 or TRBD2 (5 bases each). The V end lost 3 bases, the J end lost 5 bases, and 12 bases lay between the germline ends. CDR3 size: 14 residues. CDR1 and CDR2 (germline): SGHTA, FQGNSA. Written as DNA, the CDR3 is TGTGCCAGCAGCTTTGGGGGAGATGTAGATACGCAGTATTTT. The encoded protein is CASSFGGDVDTQYF.

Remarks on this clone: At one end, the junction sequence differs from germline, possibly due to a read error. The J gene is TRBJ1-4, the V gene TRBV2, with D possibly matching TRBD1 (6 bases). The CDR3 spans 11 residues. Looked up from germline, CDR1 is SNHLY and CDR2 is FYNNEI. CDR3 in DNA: TGTGCCAGCAGGGTGGGGGGCGCTCCACTTTTT. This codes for CASRVGGAPLF. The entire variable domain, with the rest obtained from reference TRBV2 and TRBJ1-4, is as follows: EPEVTQTPSHQVTQMGQEVILRCVPISNHLYFYWYRQILGQKVEFLVSFYNNEISEKSEIFDDQFSVERPDGSNFTLKIRSTKLEDSAMYFCASRVGGAPLFGSGTQLSVL.

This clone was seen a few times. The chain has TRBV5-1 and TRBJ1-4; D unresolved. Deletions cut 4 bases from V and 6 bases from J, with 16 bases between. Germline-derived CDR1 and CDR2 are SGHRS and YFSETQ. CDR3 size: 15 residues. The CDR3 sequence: CASSPDGYWYEKLFF. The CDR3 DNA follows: TGCGCCAGCAGCCCCGACGGCTACTGGTATGAAAAACTGTTTTTT.

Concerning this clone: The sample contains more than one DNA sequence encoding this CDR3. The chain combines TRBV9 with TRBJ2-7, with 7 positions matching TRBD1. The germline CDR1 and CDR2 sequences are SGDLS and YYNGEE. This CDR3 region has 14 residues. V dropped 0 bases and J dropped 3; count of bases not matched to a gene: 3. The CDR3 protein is CASSVGQGVYEQYF. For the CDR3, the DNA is TGTGCCAGCAGCGTAGGACAGGGAGTCTACGAGCAGTACTTC.

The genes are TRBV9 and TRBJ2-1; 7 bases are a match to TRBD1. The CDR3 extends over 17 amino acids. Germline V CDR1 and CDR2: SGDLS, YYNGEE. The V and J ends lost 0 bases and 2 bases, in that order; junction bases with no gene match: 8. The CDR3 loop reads CASSVGTGSGPYNEQFF. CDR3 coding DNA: TGTGCCAGCAGCGTAGGGACAGGAAGCGGTCCCTACAATGAGCAGTTCTTC.

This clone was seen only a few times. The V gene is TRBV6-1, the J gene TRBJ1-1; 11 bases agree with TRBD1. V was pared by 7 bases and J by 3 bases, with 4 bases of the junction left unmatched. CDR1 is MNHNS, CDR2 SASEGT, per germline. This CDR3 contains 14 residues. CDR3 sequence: CASTWDRGDTEAFF. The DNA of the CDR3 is TGTGCCAGCACATGGGACAGGGGGGACACTGAAGCTTTCTTT.

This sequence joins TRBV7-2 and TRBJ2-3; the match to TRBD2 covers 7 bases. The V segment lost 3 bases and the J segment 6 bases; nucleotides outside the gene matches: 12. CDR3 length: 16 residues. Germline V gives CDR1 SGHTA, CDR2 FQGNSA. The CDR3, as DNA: TGTGCCAGCAGCTTGGGGGTAGCGGGCCCCGGGGATACGCAGTATTTT. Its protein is CASSLGVAGPGDTQYF.

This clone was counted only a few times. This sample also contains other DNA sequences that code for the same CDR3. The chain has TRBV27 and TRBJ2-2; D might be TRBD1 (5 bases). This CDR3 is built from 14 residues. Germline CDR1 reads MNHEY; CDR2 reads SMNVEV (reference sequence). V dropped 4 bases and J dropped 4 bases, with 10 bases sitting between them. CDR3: CASSSGQFTGELFF. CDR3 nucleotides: TGTGCCAGCAGTTCCGGACAATTCACCGGGGAGCTGTTTTTT.

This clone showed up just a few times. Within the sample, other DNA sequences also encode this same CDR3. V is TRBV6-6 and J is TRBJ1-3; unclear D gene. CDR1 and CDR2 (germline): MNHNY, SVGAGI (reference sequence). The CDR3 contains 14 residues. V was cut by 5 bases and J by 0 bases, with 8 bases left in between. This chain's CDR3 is CASSRRSSGNTIYF. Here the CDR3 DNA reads TGTGCCAGCAGTCGACGGAGCTCTGGAAACACCATATATTTT.

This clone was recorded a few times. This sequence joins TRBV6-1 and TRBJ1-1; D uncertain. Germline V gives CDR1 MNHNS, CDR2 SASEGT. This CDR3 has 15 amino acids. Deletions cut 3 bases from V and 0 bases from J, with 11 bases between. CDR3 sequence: CASSDRNIMNTEAFF. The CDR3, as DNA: TGTGCCAGCAGTGACAGGAACATTATGAACACTGAAGCTTTCTTT.

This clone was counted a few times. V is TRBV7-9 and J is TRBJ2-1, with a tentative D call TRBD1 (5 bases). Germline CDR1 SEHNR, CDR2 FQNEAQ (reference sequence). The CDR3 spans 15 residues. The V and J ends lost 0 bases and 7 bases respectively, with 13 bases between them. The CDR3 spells CASSLAGARSNEQFF. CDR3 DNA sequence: TGTGCCAGCAGCTTAGCTGGGGCCCGATCTAATGAGCAGTTCTTC.